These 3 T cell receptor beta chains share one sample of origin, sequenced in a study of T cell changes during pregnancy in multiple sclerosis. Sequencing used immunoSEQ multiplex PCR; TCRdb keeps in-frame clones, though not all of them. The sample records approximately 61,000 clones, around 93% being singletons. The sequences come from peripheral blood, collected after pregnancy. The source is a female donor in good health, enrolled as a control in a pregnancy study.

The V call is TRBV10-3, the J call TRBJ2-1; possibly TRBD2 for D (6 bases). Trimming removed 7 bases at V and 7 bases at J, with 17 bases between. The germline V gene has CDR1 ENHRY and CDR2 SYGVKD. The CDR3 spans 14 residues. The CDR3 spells CAIMGGVAGNEQFF. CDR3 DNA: TGTGCCATCATGGGCGGGGTAGCCGGGAATGAGCAGTTCTTC.

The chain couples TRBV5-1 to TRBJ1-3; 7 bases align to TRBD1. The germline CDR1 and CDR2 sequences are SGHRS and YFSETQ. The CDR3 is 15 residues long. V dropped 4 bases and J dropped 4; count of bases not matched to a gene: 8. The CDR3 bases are TGCGCCAGCAGCCCCGACAGGGCGGGGGGAAACACCATATATTTT. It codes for CASSPDRAGGNTIYF.

CDR3 protein: CASSLSGRADEQFF. The CDR3, as DNA: TGCGCCAGCAGCTTGAGCGGGAGGGCCGATGAGCAGTTCTTC. V usage is TRBV5-1 and J usage is TRBJ2-1; 10 bases align to TRBD2. CDR1 is SGHRS and CDR2 is YFSETQ in the germline V gene. Losses at the gene ends were 1 base for V and 8 bases for J; bases not matched to a gene: 3. The CDR3 covers 14 residues.